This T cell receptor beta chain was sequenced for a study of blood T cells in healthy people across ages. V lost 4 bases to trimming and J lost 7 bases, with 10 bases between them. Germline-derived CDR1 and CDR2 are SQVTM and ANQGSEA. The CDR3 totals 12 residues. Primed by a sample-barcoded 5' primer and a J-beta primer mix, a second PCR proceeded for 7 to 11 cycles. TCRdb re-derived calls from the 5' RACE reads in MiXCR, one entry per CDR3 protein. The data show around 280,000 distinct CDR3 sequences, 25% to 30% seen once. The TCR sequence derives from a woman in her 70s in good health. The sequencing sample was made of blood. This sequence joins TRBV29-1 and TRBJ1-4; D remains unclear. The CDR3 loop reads CSVAGYGEKLFF. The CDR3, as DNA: TGCAGCGTTGCGGGGTATGGTGAAAAACTGTTTTTT.